Detailed here is one TCR beta chain. The data were taken from a study of control samples from healthy donors and cancer patients. The V and J ends lost 4 bases and 3 bases respectively, with 7 bases between them. From germline, CDR1 is SQVTM and CDR2 ANQGSEA. This CDR3 has 12 residues. Profiling relied on immunoSEQ multiplex PCR, and the TCRdb table lists in-frame clones only, not all of them. This table has around 140,000 clones, 93% appearing once. The V and J genes are TRBV29-1 and TRBJ1-5; possible D gene TRBD1, 6 bases. Sample: blood. The clonotype originates from a man aged 18 to 30 in good health. The CDR3 protein is CSVAGDNQPQHF. In DNA form, the CDR3 reads TGCAGCGTTGCAGGGGACAATCAGCCCCAGCATTTT.